Detailed here is one T cell receptor (beta chain). The data belong to a study of preoperative IRX-2 immunotherapy in early breast cancer. Sequencing was performed with immunoSEQ multiplex PCR; in TCRdb, only in-frame clones are kept and a portion is missing. The sample carries approximately 5,100 clones, approximately 58% recorded once. Treatment of the sample: preoperative locoregional IRX-2 cytokine immunotherapy. Patients received preoperative, locoregional IRX-2 cytokine immunotherapy in a phase Ib study. The CDR3 is 14 residues long. The material sequenced was tumor tissue, taken before IRX-2 immunotherapy. This sequence was found in a human donor with breast cancer. V is TRBV22-1 and J is TRBJ2-3; TRBD1 is the table's D call and was not checked against the DNA. TRBV22-1 is a pseudogene locus. CDR3 amino acids: CASSRQGATDTQYF. CDR3 coding DNA: TGTGCCAGCAGCCGACAGGGGGCAACAGATACGCAGTATTTT.